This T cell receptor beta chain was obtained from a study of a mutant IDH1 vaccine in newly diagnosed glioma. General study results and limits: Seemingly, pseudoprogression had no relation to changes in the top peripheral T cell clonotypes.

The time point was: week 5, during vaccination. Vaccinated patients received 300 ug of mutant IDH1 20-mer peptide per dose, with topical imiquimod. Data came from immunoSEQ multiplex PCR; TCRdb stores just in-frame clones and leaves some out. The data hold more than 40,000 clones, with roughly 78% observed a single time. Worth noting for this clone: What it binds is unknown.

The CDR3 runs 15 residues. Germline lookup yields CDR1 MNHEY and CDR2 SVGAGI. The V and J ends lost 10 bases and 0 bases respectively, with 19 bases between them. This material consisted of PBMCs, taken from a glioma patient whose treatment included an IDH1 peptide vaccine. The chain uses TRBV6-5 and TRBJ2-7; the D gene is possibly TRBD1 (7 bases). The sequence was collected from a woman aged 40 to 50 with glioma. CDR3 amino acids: CATRGRRGPSYEQYF. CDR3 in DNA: TGTGCCACCCGGGGTAGGAGGGGGCCCTCCTACGAGCAGTACTTC.